The entry below describes one T cell receptor beta chain. This record comes from a study of blood T cell repertoires in COVID-19. V lost 3 bases and J lost 8, with 13 bases in between. This CDR3 has 13 amino acids. All enrollees were about 18 to 90 years old and from under 25 US areas. In Cohort 3, a recovered donor had either two negative PCRs, clearance, or symptom resolution. Libraries were prepared by immunoSEQ multiplex PCR; TCRdb keeps only in-frame clonotypes and omits some of them. This sample yields just over 300,000 clones, of which around 84% are seen a single time; over 3.5% belongs to the top ten.

The chain couples TRBV12-3 or TRBV12-4 to TRBJ1-2; D call uncertain. This sequence was found in a man aged 25 to 40 who had recovered from COVID-19. Material: PBMCs or T cells enriched from blood (not recorded which). CDR3 in amino acids: CASSLGEARGYTF. In DNA form, the CDR3 reads TGTGCCAGCAGTTTGGGAGAAGCTCGCGGCTACACCTTC.